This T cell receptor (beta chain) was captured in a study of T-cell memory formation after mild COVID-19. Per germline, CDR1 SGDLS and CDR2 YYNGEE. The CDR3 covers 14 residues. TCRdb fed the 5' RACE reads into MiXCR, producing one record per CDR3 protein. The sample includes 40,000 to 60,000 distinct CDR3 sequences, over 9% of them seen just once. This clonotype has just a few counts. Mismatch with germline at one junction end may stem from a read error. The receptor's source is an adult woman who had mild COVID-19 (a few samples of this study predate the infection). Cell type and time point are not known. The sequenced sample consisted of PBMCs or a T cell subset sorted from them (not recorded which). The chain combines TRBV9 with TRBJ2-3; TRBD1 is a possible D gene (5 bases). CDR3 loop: CASSVGGYTETQYF. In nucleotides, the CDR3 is TGTGCCAGCAGCGTAGGGGGCTACACAGAAACGCAGTATTTT.